This passage covers 30 T cell receptor beta chains from one sample sequenced in a study of OX40 agonist ivuxolimab in advanced cancers. Clones were sequenced by immunoSEQ multiplex PCR, and TCRdb holds only the in-frame ones, with some missing. Among 75,000 to 90,000 clones listed, around 85% were seen once. Sequencing used CD4+ or CD8+ T cells sorted from blood, obtained in a trial of the OX40 agonist ivuxolimab. The source is an adult with an advanced solid tumor such as melanoma, head and neck, liver or kidney cancer.

The genes are TRBV7-8 and TRBJ1-1; 7 positions match TRBD1. Looked up from germline, CDR1 is SGHVS and CDR2 is FQNEAQ. V trimming: 4 bases; J trimming: 2 bases; junction bases outside the gene matches: 7. CDR3 size: 15 residues. CDR3 nucleotides: TGTGCCAGCAGCTCCGCGACAGGGCAAAACACTGAAGCTTTCTTT. Protein: CASSSATGQNTEAFF.

This clone was seen once. Other nucleotide sequences from this sample produce the same CDR3. The chain employs TRBV4-1 and TRBJ1-4, with D unclear. Looked up from germline, CDR1 is MGHRA and CDR2 is YSYEKL. V lost 1 base, J lost 0 bases, and 9 bases lay in between. The CDR3 is 16 amino acids. CDR3 amino acids: CASSQGTVATNEKLFF. CDR3 nucleotide sequence: TGCGCCAGCAGCCAAGGAACGGTTGCAACTAATGAAAAACTGTTTTTT.

Details on this clone: Other DNA sequences in this sample translate to the same CDR3. This chain connects TRBV6-6 to TRBJ2-7; 8 nucleotides agree with TRBD1. Per the germline V gene, CDR1 is MNHNY and CDR2 is SVGAGI (reference sequence). This CDR3 spans 14 amino acids. V lost 5 bases and J lost 2; bases outside the gene matches: 5. CDR3 coding DNA: TGTGCCAGCAGTACTGGACAGGGAACCTACGAGCAGTACTTC. This encodes CASSTGQGTYEQYF.

The chain has TRBV6-6 and TRBJ2-2; 10 positions match TRBD2. The V segment lost 7 bases and the J segment 1 base; nucleotides outside the gene matches: 6. The germline V gene encodes CDR1 MNHNY and CDR2 SVGAGI (reference sequence). The CDR3 consists of 16 residues. This chain's CDR3 is CASKTLAGVNTGELFF. CDR3 bases: TGTGCCAGCAAGACTCTAGCGGGAGTGAACACCGGGGAGCTGTTTTTT.

The CDR3 loop is CASSPPRGLIPYEQYF. In DNA form, the CDR3 reads TGTGCCAGCAGCCCCCCGCGGGGCTTAATTCCCTACGAGCAGTACTTC. V and J are TRBV21-1 and TRBJ2-5; the table's D call, TRBD2, has no DNA check behind it. TRBJ2-7 explains the end of the DNA better; the J call may be wrong. TRBV21-1 is an annotated pseudogene. The CDR3 is 16 amino acids.

The J gene is TRBJ2-3, the V gene TRBV6-5; TRBD1 aligns across 7 bases. Germline loops: CDR1 MNHEY, CDR2 SVGAGI. The CDR3 runs to 15 residues. The V segment lost 6 bases and the J segment 0 bases; nucleotides outside the gene matches: 6. The CDR3 nucleotides are TGTGCCAGCAGCCCACAGGGGCTAAGCACAGATACGCAGTATTTT. Translated, it gives CASSPQGLSTDTQYF.

The J gene is TRBJ1-6, the V gene TRBV6-5; 8 positions agree with TRBD1. Germline values: CDR1 MNHEY, CDR2 SVGAGI. J gave up 3 bases and V 6 bases, and 4 bases lay outside the gene matches. The CDR3 covers 15 residues. In DNA, the CDR3 is TGTGCCAGCAGCCCCGGGACAGGCTATAATTCACCCCTCCACTTT. Amino acid sequence: CASSPGTGYNSPLHF.

This clone was observed many times. This chain joins TRBV7-6 and TRBJ2-3, with 9 positions matching TRBD2. The CDR3 covers 18 residues. Germline V gene sequence: CDR1 SGHVS, CDR2 FNYEAQ. The V and J ends lost 3 bases and 2 bases, in that order; junction bases with no gene match: 12. CDR3 bases: TGTGCCAGCAGCTTCTTAGCGGGAGAGGTTTCCCCCACAGATACGCAGTATTTT. Its translation is CASSFLAGEVSPTDTQYF.

The rearrangement uses TRBV6-6 and TRBJ2-1; D may correspond to TRBD1 or TRBD2 (5 bases each). CDR3 length: 14 residues. The V gene's germline CDR1 is MNHNY and CDR2 SVGAGI (reference sequence). The V end lost 0 bases, the J end lost 9 bases, and 12 bases lay between the germline ends. This CDR3 is CASSYSGERSEQFF. As DNA, the CDR3 is TGTGCCAGCAGTTACTCGGGGGAGCGGAGTGAGCAGTTCTTC.

The chain employs TRBV19 and TRBJ1-4, with 9 nucleotides matching TRBD1. V was pared by 3 bases and J by 4 bases, with 6 bases of the junction left unmatched. The germline V gene has CDR1 LNHDA and CDR2 SQIVND (reference sequence). The CDR3 totals 16 residues. The CDR3: CASSMGQTGGNEKLFF. The CDR3 DNA reads as TGTGCCAGTAGTATGGGGCAGACAGGGGGTAATGAAAAACTGTTTTTT.

The rearrangement links TRBV7-3 to TRBJ2-1; D unresolved. Germline V gene sequence: CDR1 SGHTA, CDR2 FQGTGA. V dropped 2 bases and J dropped 0 bases, with 8 bases sitting between them. This CDR3 has 15 residues. The chain's CDR3 is CASSLGESSYNEQFF. The CDR3 DNA is TGTGCCAGCAGCTTAGGTGAAAGCTCCTACAATGAGCAGTTCTTC.

The J gene is TRBJ1-5, the V gene TRBV6-1; D is ambiguous. Trimming stripped 4 bases from V and 0 bases from J, with 7 bases between. Germline values: CDR1 MNHNS, CDR2 SASEGT. The CDR3 contains 14 residues. DNA for the CDR3: TGTGCCAGCAGTGCCGGAAGTAGCAATCAGCCCCAGCATTTT. It translates to CASSAGSSNQPQHF.

The chain couples TRBV2 to TRBJ2-7; D is ambiguous. Trimming pared 7 bases from V and 6 bases from J, leaving 19 bases between. Germline V gives CDR1 SNHLY, CDR2 FYNNEI. This CDR3 has 14 residues. This chain's CDR3 is CASNPGTGSSEQYF. In nucleotides, the CDR3 is TGTGCCAGCAACCCGGGTACCGGGTCATCCGAGCAGTACTTC.

This clone was counted once. This sequence joins TRBV7-2 and TRBJ2-3; D may be TRBD1 (5 bases). CDR1 and CDR2 (germline): SGHTA, FQGNSA. The CDR3 loop spans 14 amino acids. V lost 6 bases and J 0 bases, leaving 10 bases between the germline ends. The CDR3 protein is CASSRGASTDTQYF. CDR3 DNA: TGTGCCAGCAGTCGTGGGGCTAGCACAGATACGCAGTATTTT.

The rearrangement uses TRBV7-2 and TRBJ2-5, with 8 bases that match TRBD1. V lost 5 bases and J lost 6; bases outside the gene matches: 11. Germline-derived CDR1 and CDR2 are SGHTA and FQGNSA. The length of the CDR3 is 15 residues. The CDR3 DNA follows: TGTGCCAGCAGCCCCCTCCCGGACAGGGCTAAGACCCAGTACTTC. It is translated as CASSPLPDRAKTQYF.

V gene TRBV1 combines with J gene TRBJ1-2; the tabulated D call, TRBD1, remains unverified against the DNA. TRBV1 is listed as a pseudogene. This CDR3 has 16 amino acids. CDR3 amino acids: CTSSQLQGVANYGYTF. The CDR3 nucleotides read TGCACCAGCAGCCAACTTCAGGGGGTGGCTAACTATGGCTACACCTTC.

Of note for this clone: The junction departs from the called germline gene at one end, perhaps through a read error. The CDR3 DNA follows: TGTGCCAGCCGTGGAGGTCTCGGCGGCTACACCTTC. Residues: CASRGGLGGYTF. V is TRBV5-1 and J is TRBJ1-2, with no clear D. This CDR3 region has 12 residues. Germline V CDR1 and CDR2: SGHRS, YFSETQ.

The genes are TRBV5-8 and TRBJ1-1; 9 positions match TRBD1. The CDR3 runs 14 residues. CDR1 and CDR2 from the germline V gene are SGHTS and YDEGEE. Germline trimming cut 4 bases from V and 4 bases from J; bases unmatched to any gene: 5. The CDR3 spells CASSPKTGGTEAFF. CDR3 bases: TGTGCCAGCAGCCCCAAGACAGGGGGCACTGAAGCTTTCTTT.

The chain is built from TRBV7-9 and TRBJ2-3, with 8 bases lining up with TRBD1. The trim removed 1 base at V and 1 base at J, leaving 13 bases unmatched. Germline loops: CDR1 SEHNR, CDR2 FQNEAQ (reference sequence). The CDR3 has 19 residues. CDR3 DNA: TGTGCCAGCAGCTTAGTTGGACAGGGACGCGGTTACGGCACAGATACGCAGTATTTT. Translation gives CASSLVGQGRGYGTDTQYF.

The chain has TRBV6-1 and TRBJ1-2; D is possibly TRBD1 (5 bases). Germline CDR1 is MNHNS and CDR2 is SASEGT. There are 13 residues in the CDR3. Trimming took off 6 bases at V and 7 bases at J, with 15 bases between the two ends. The CDR3 loop reads CASRSDSRGGYTF. CDR3 nucleotides: TGTGCCAGCAGGAGTGACAGTCGGGGTGGCTACACCTTC.

The rearrangement uses TRBV5-1 and TRBJ2-1, with 8 bases lining up with TRBD1. Per germline, CDR1 SGHRS and CDR2 YFSETQ. With V trimmed by 4 bases and J by 9 bases, 6 bases remained unmatched. The CDR3 is 13 residues long. This CDR3 reads CASSHQGALEQFF. The CDR3 DNA reads TGCGCCAGCAGCCATCAGGGGGCCCTTGAGCAGTTCTTC.

The rearrangement uses TRBV5-1 and TRBJ1-1, with 7 bases lining up with TRBD1. This CDR3 is built from 15 residues. J gave up 0 bases and V 8 bases, and 10 bases lay outside the gene matches. Per germline, CDR1 SGHRS and CDR2 YFSETQ. The CDR3 here is CASSRMGQLNTEAFF. For the CDR3, the DNA is TGCGCCAGTTCCAGGATGGGACAGCTGAACACTGAAGCTTTCTTT.

This chain joins TRBV6-5 and TRBJ2-1, with a weak D call TRBD2 (6 bases). Germline values: CDR1 MNHEY, CDR2 SVGAGI. V was clipped by 11 bases and J by 13 bases, with 15 bases between them. The CDR3 spans 10 residues. As DNA, the CDR3 is TGTGCCGTGGGACTCCCTAAACAGTTCTTC. It translates to CAVGLPKQFF.

Only one count was recorded for this clone. The rearrangement links TRBV4-1 to TRBJ1-6; 7 bases map to TRBD1. From germline, CDR1 is MGHRA and CDR2 YSYEKL. CDR3 length: 14 amino acids. After removal of 1 base from V and 7 bases from J, the junction contained 1 base not matched to a gene. This chain's CDR3 is CASSQVDRNSPLHF. The CDR3 DNA sequence: TGCGCCAGCAGCCAAGTGGACAGGAATTCACCCCTCCACTTT.

A few counts support this clone. The CDR3 DNA sequence: TGTGCCAGCAGCTTAGAGGGTTCACCCCTCCACTTT. Residues: CASSLEGSPLHF. This chain joins TRBV7-9 and TRBJ1-6; D not resolved. Trimming pared 1 base from V and 9 bases from J, leaving 4 bases between. Per germline, CDR1 SEHNR and CDR2 FQNEAQ (reference sequence). The CDR3 covers 12 residues.

The rearrangement links TRBV23-1 to TRBJ1-6, with D possibly matching TRBD1 (5 bases). TRBV23-1 is placed among ORFs of uncertain function. Trimming took off 0 bases at V and 5 bases at J, with 14 bases between the two ends. There are 17 residues in the CDR3. The CDR3 DNA reads TGCGCCAGCAGTCAATCGTGGGGCCCGAGTAATAATTCACCCCTCCACTTT. It translates to CASSQSWGPSNNSPLHF.

V gene TRBV6-5 combines with J gene TRBJ1-2, with D tentatively TRBD1 (5 bases). Germline V gives CDR1 MNHEY, CDR2 SVGAGI. CDR3 length equals 12 residues. The V and J ends lost 5 bases and 6 bases respectively, with 10 bases between them. The CDR3 reads CASSPPQDGYTF. In DNA form, the CDR3 reads TGTGCCAGCAGTCCCCCACAGGATGGCTACACCTTC.

On this clone itself: A read error may explain this, as a much larger clone is one base away. The genes are TRBV13 and TRBJ2-7; TRBD2 is a possible D gene (6 bases). With 3 bases removed from V and 3 bases from J, the gap between germline ends came to 6 bases. Germline V gives CDR1 PRHDT, CDR2 FYEKMQ (reference sequence). The CDR3 is made up of 12 amino acids. The DNA of the CDR3 is TGTGCCAGCAGCTTTAGCGGCTACGAGCAGTACTTC. It specifies CASSFSGYEQYF.

The J gene is TRBJ1-3, the V gene TRBV7-2; 7 bases fit TRBD1. The germline V gene encodes CDR1 SGHTA and CDR2 FQGNSA. This CDR3 has 16 amino acids. V was pared by 1 base and J by 0 bases, with 3 bases of the junction left unmatched. The CDR3 bases are TGTGCCAGCAGCTTAGAGGGACAGAACTCTGGAAACACCATATATTTT. It yields the protein CASSLEGQNSGNTIYF.

This rearrangement joins TRBV7-9 to TRBJ2-3, with TRBD2 matching 9 bases. The germline CDR1 and CDR2 sequences are SEHNR and FQNEAQ (reference sequence). The length of the CDR3 is 15 residues. J lost 6 bases, V lost 5 bases, and 9 bases had no gene match. This chain's CDR3 is CASSARAGGRDTQYF. The DNA of the CDR3 is TGTGCCAGCAGCGCGAGGGCGGGAGGGCGCGATACGCAGTATTTT.